The 14 T cell receptor beta chains below all came from one sample that was sequenced in a study of blood T cell repertoires in COVID-19. Produced via immunoSEQ multiplex PCR; TCRdb's table is partial and in-frame only. The table records approximately 160,000 clones, around 84% of them present only once. Material for sequencing was peripheral blood. All receptors come from a man between 60 and 75 years old with COVID-19, enrolled during active disease.

The chain couples TRBV4-2 to TRBJ1-5; D perhaps matches TRBD1 (5 bases). The V end lost 1 base, the J end lost 2 bases, and 15 bases lay between the germline ends. This CDR3 spans 17 amino acids. CDR1 is LGHNA, CDR2 YNFKEQ, per germline. The CDR3 nucleotides read TGTGCCAGCAGCCAAGTTGGTAGGGGTGAGGGCAATCAGCCCCAGCATTTT. It encodes CASSQVGRGEGNQPQHF.

The chain links TRBV18 to TRBJ2-3; 8 positions match TRBD1. The CDR3 has 15 amino acids. CDR1 is KGHSH and CDR2 is LQKENI in the germline V gene. The junction had 7 bases not matched to a gene; V was cut back by 4 bases and J by 4 bases. CDR3 sequence reads: CASSQDRGGADTQYF. The CDR3 nucleotides read TGTGCCAGCTCACAAGACAGGGGAGGCGCAGATACGCAGTATTTT.

This clone was detected only once. This chain links TRBV7-3 with TRBJ2-1, with D uncertain. This CDR3 is 12 amino acids long. Germline CDR1 is SGHTA and CDR2 is FQGTGA. V shed 8 bases and J shed 3 bases, with 8 bases lying between them. DNA of the CDR3: TGTGCCAGCTCTAACGACTACAATGAGCAGTTCTTC. Encoded protein: CASSNDYNEQFF.

The chain combines TRBV11-2 with TRBJ2-5, with TRBD2 as a possible D gene (6 bases). Germline V gives CDR1 SGHAT, CDR2 FQNNGV. Trimming left V 0 bases short and J 3 bases short, with 17 bases between. The CDR3 sequence is 17 residues long. Here the CDR3 DNA reads TGTGCCAGCAGCTTAGATGGAACTAGCTTTTCGGAAGAGACCCAGTACTTC. This translates into CASSLDGTSFSEETQYF.

The table lists this clone with a count of one. The J gene is TRBJ2-1, the V gene TRBV19; TRBD2 agrees at 12 bases. Per germline, CDR1 LNHDA and CDR2 SQIVND (reference sequence). After removal of 5 bases from V and 3 bases from J, the junction contained 5 bases not matched to a gene. This CDR3 contains 16 residues. The CDR3 sequence is CASSLTSGGNYNEQFF. The CDR3 DNA follows: TGTGCCAGTAGTTTAACTAGCGGGGGGAACTACAATGAGCAGTTCTTC.

The CDR3 nucleotides read TGTGCCAGCAGTCCACGACAGGGAATTTATGGCTACACCTTC. This encodes CASSPRQGIYGYTF. V usage is TRBV28 and J usage is TRBJ1-2, with 7 bases that match TRBD1. V shed 5 bases, J shed 5 bases, and the junction held 8 bases outside the gene matches. The CDR3 has 14 residues. Germline CDR1 MDHEN, CDR2 SYDVKM.

The chain is built from TRBV6-6 and TRBJ2-6, with D perhaps TRBD1 (6 bases). Germline V gives CDR1 MNHNY, CDR2 SVGAGI (reference sequence). The CDR3 length is 19 residues. V shed 6 bases and J shed 3 bases, with 24 bases lying between them. The CDR3 coding sequence is TGTGCCAGCAGCTCACCTGGAAGGGCAGGGGCGAGTGGGGCCAACGTCCTGACTTTC. Amino acids: CASSSPGRAGASGANVLTF.

This chain uses TRBV5-1 with TRBJ1-1, with a tentative D call TRBD1 (5 bases). The CDR3 runs to 14 residues. Between the trimmed V and J ends, which lost 1 base and 4 bases, there was a span of 11 bases. In germline, CDR1 is SGHRS, CDR2 YFSETQ. The CDR3 sequence is CASSLYQGTTEAFF. As DNA, the CDR3 is TGCGCCAGCAGCTTGTATCAGGGTACCACTGAAGCTTTCTTT.

This chain joins TRBV15 and TRBJ1-4; TRBD1 matches at 7 bases. With V trimmed by 3 bases and J by 0 bases, 7 bases remained unmatched. This CDR3 has 17 amino acids. In germline, CDR1 is LNHNV, CDR2 YYDKDF (reference sequence). This chain's CDR3 is CATSSRDSLATNEKLFF. The CDR3, as DNA: TGTGCCACCAGCAGTCGGGACAGCCTGGCAACTAATGAAAAACTGTTTTTT.

The chain uses TRBV12-3 or TRBV12-4 and TRBJ1-5; TRBD1 matches at 9 bases. V trimming: 8 bases; J trimming: 6 bases; junction bases outside the gene matches: 5. This CDR3 comprises 13 residues. In DNA, the CDR3 is TGTGCCAGCGGGGGACAGGGAGGTCAGCCCCAGCATTTT. Protein sequence: CASGGQGGQPQHF.

The count of this clone is one. This rearrangement joins TRBV7-2 to TRBJ1-6; TRBD1 agrees at 8 bases. This CDR3 spans 17 amino acids. Germline V gene lookup returns CDR1 SGHTA and CDR2 FQGNSA. V was pared by 5 bases and J by 3 bases, with 9 bases of the junction left unmatched. This CDR3 is CASSAPDRGGYNSPLHF. DNA for the CDR3: TGTGCCAGCAGCGCCCCCGACAGGGGAGGCTATAATTCACCCCTCCACTTT.

The V call is TRBV7-8, the J call TRBJ2-7; D gene ambiguous. The V end was cut by 5 bases, the J end by 3 bases, with 5 bases between. The CDR3 consists of 11 residues. Germline V lookup: CDR1 SGHVS, CDR2 FQNEAQ. CDR3 DNA: TGTGCCAGCAGCCCGGGCTACGAGCAGTACTTC. Its protein is CASSPGYEQYF.

As for this clone: Other DNA sequences in this specimen translate into the identical CDR3. The rearrangement joins TRBV7-9 to TRBJ1-4; a weak D match, TRBD1 (5 bases). Trimming stripped 4 bases from V and 2 bases from J, with 11 bases between. The germline V gene encodes CDR1 SEHNR and CDR2 FQNEAQ (reference sequence). The CDR3 covers 15 residues. The CDR3 is CASSSAGGTNEKLFF. The CDR3 region has the DNA TGTGCCAGCAGCTCCGCCGGGGGGACTAATGAAAAACTGTTTTTT.

This clone has only one observation. The rearrangement links TRBV5-4 to TRBJ1-5, with unresolved D. The CDR3 totals 15 residues. Germline CDR1 and CDR2: SGHNT and YYREEE (reference sequence). V lost 1 base and J lost 2, with 10 bases in between. The CDR3, as DNA: TGTGCCAGCAGCTTGAAGGGAGAGGGCAATCAGCCCCAGCATTTT. Its protein is CASSLKGEGNQPQHF.